The present T cell receptor beta chain was sequenced within a study of blood T cell repertoires in COVID-19. Whole-study context: From the United States, Italy and Spain came samples of acute and convalescent COVID-19. The analysed material was cDNA or gDNA that came from T cells, B-cell-depleted T cells, or PBMCs.

With 4 bases clipped from V and 0 bases from J, the junction kept 9 bases outside the gene matches. Germline CDR1 reads SGHNT; CDR2 reads YYREEE (reference sequence). CDR3 length equals 18 residues. In the study's own analysis: Amplifying reference gene primers gave estimates of nucleated cell counts. Sequencing used immunoSEQ multiplex PCR; TCRdb keeps in-frame clones, though not all of them. That table is the source of V, J and clone size, and D and trimming were worked out from the DNA. Among some 380,000 clones listed, around 89% were seen once. The chain recombines TRBV5-4 with TRBJ2-2; 10 bases line up with TRBD2. This clonotype was sampled from a man in his late teens or twenties with active or convalescent COVID-19. Sequencing used peripheral blood. As DNA, the CDR3 is TGTGCCAGCAGCCGGGGAATTAGCGGGAGGCCGAACACCGGGGAGCTGTTTTTT. Its translation is CASSRGISGRPNTGELFF. The full variable domain, completed using reference TRBV5-4 and TRBJ2-2, is ETGVTQSPTHLIKTRGQQVTLRCSSQSGHNTVSWYQQALGQGPQFIFQYYREEENGRGNFPPRFSGLQFPNYSSELNVNALELDDSALYLCASSRGISGRPNTGELFFGEGSRLTVL.